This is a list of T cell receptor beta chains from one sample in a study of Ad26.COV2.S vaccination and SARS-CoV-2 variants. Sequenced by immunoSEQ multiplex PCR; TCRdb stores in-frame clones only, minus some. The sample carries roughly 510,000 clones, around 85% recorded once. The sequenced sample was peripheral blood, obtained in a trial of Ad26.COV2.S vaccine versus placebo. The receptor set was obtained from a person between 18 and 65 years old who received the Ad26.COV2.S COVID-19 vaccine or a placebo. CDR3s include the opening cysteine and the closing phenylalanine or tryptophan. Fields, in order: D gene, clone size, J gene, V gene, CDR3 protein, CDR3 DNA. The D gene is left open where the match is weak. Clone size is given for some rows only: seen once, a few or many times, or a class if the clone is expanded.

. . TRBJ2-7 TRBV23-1 CASSFWLWTAHYEQYF TGCGCCAGCAGTTTTTGGCTATGGACAGCCCACTACGAGCAGTACTTC
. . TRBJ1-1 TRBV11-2 CASSLVRGTEAFF TGTGCCAGCAGCTTAGTTCGGGGCACTGAAGCTTTCTTT
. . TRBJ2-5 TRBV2 CASTGGETQYF TGTGCCAGCACAGGGGGGGAGACCCAGTACTTC
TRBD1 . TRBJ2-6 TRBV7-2 CASSLTGGSGANVLTF TGTGCCAGCAGCTTAACAGGGGGGTCTGGGGCCAACGTCCTGACTTTC
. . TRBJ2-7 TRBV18 CASSPRTTYEQYF TGTGCCAGCTCACCCCGGACTACCTACGAGCAGTACTTC
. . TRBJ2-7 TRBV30 CAWSDDHEQYF TGTGCCTGGAGTGACGACCACGAGCAGTACTTC
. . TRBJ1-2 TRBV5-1 CASSLDSGRTNYGYTF TGCGCCAGCAGCTTGGATTCCGGAAGGACCAACTATGGCTACACCTTC
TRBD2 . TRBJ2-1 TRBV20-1 CSASGSGSLNEQFF TGCAGTGCTAGTGGTAGCGGGAGTCTGAATGAGCAGTTCTTC
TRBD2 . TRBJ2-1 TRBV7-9 CASSLPKRLAQSLGEQFF TGTGCCAGCAGCCTCCCCAAGAGACTAGCTCAATCCCTGGGTGAGCAGTTCTTC
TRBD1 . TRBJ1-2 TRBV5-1 CASSLTSLAPGTGGDGYTF TGCGCCAGCAGCTTGACCAGTCTCGCTCCCGGGACAGGAGGGGATGGCTACACCTTC
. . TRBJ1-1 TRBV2 CASTEFTENTEAFF TGTGCCAGCACCGAATTTACAGAGAACACTGAAGCTTTCTTT
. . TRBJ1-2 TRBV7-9 CASSKTVTSGYGYTF TGTGCCAGCAGCAAAACCGTGACCTCAGGGTATGGCTACACCTTC
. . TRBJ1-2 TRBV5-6 CASSFFPVNYGYTF TGTGCCAGCAGCTTCTTTCCAGTCAACTATGGCTACACCTTC
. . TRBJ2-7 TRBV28 CASSLEIAYEQYF TGTGCCAGCAGTTTAGAGATTGCCTACGAGCAGTACTTC
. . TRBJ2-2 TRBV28 CASTPPQAPGELFF TGTGCCAGCACCCCCCCACAGGCCCCCGGGGAGCTGTTTTTT
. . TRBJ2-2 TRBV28 CASSLFVVGYGELFF TGTGCCAGCAGTTTATTTGTGGTGGGGTACGGGGAGCTGTTTTTT
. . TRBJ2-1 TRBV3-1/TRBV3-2 CASSPENGTPFNEQFF TGTGCCAGCAGCCCCGAAAACGGGACTCCTTTCAATGAGCAGTTCTTC
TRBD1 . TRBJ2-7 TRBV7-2 CASSLDSDRAPYEQYF TGTGCCAGCAGCTTAGACTCGGACAGGGCCCCCTACGAGCAGTACTTC
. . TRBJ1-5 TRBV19 CAARVQGSTNQPQHF TGTGCCGCCCGAGTGCAGGGGTCAACAAATCAGCCCCAGCATTTT
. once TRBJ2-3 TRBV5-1 CASSLTPTDTQYF TGCGCCAGCAGCTTGACCCCGACAGATACGCAGTATTTT
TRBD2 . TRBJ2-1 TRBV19 CASRAFLAGGPTLFF TGTGCCAGTAGGGCCTTTTTAGCGGGAGGCCCCACTCTGTTCTTC
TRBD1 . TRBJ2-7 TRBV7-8 CASSPQDRAGEQYF TGTGCCAGCAGCCCCCAGGACAGGGCTGGGGAGCAGTACTTC
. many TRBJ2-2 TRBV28 CASRKRGGTGELFF TGTGCCAGCAGAAAAAGGGGGGGCACCGGGGAGCTGTTTTTT
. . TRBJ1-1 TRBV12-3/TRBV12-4 CASSFAGNTEAFF TGTGCCAGCTCTTTCGCCGGTAACACTGAAGCTTTCTTT
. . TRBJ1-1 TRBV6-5 CASSYGGGVRTEAFF TGTGCCAGCAGCTACGGCGGTGGTGTACGCACTGAAGCTTTCTTT
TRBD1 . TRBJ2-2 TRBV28 CASRRQAGTANTGELFF TGTGCCAGCAGACGACAGGCCGGGACAGCGAACACCGGGGAGCTGTTTTTT
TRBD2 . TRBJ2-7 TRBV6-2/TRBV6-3 CASSYIAGGLSYEQYF TGTGCCAGCAGTTATATAGCGGGAGGCCTGTCCTACGAGCAGTACTTC
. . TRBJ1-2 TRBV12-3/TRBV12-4 CASSPAGEGYTF TGTGCCAGCAGTCCTGCTGGAGAGGGCTACACCTTC
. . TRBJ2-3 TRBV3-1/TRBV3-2 CASSPRAVSTDTQYF TGTGCCAGCAGCCCTCGTGCGGTAAGCACAGATACGCAGTATTTT
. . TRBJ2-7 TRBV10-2 CASREGPSRTSEQYF TGCGCCAGCAGGGAGGGCCCTTCTAGAACCTCGGAGCAGTACTTC
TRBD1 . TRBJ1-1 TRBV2 CASSEDREISEAFF TGTGCCAGCAGCGAAGACAGGGAAATCTCTGAAGCTTTCTTT
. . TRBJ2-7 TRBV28 CASWGGFEQYF TGTGCCAGCTGGGGCGGCTTCGAGCAGTACTTC
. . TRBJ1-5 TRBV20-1 CSAVVGGPQHF TGCAGTGCCGTCGTAGGGGGGCCCCAGCATTTT
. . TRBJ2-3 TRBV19 CASSHLSLGADAATQYF TGTGCCAGTAGCCACCTAAGTTTAGGGGCGGATGCGGCTACGCAGTATTTT
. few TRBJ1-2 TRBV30 CAWSVGQASYGYTF TGTGCCTGGAGTGTAGGCCAGGCGAGCTATGGCTACACCTTC
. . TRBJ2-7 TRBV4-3 CASSQEVTIRHEQYF TGCGCCAGCAGCCAAGAAGTGACTATTCGGCACGAGCAGTACTTC
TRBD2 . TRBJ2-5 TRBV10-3 CAISESGLAGMATQYF TGTGCCATCAGTGAGTCAGGACTAGCGGGAATGGCGACCCAGTACTTC
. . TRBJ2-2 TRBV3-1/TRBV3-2 CASSRSQGAGELFF TGTGCCAGCAGCCGCTCTCAGGGAGCCGGGGAGCTGTTTTTT
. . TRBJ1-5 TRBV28 CASRGWDSNQPQHF TGTGCCAGCCGTGGGTGGGATAGCAATCAGCCCCAGCATTTT
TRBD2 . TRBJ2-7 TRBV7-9 CASTLAGVHEQYF TGTGCCAGCACCCTAGCGGGAGTACACGAGCAGTACTTC
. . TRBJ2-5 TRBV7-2 CASSFARQETQYF TGTGCCAGCAGCTTTGCCAGACAAGAGACCCAGTACTTC
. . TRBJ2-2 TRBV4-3 CASSQGRLGLLSTGELFF TGCGCCAGCAGCCAAGGACGCTTAGGACTCTTATCCACCGGGGAGCTGTTTTTT